This TCR beta chain was documented in a study of patients and donors after allogeneic stem cell transplantation. This CDR3 has 14 residues. Trimming took 3 bases from V and 5 from J, leaving 14 bases between them. CDR1 and CDR2 (germline): SGHTA, FQGNSA. From the RT-PCR reads, TCRdb called clonotypes with MiXCR, one entry per CDR3 protein. The repertoire holds some 880,000 distinct CDR3 sequences, with roughly 18% as singletons. Material: blood, either unsorted or a sorted T cell fraction (not recorded which). The TCR comes from a human donor who was either an allogeneic HSCT recipient or a stem cell or donor lymphocyte infusion donor (not recorded which). It is not recorded whose cells these are; they may come from a transplant donor. The chain couples TRBV7-2 to TRBJ2-7; perhaps TRBD1 as D (5 bases). This chain's CDR3 is CASSLAGKVDEQYF. Here the CDR3 DNA reads TGTGCCAGCAGCTTGGCAGGGAAAGTCGACGAGCAGTACTTC.